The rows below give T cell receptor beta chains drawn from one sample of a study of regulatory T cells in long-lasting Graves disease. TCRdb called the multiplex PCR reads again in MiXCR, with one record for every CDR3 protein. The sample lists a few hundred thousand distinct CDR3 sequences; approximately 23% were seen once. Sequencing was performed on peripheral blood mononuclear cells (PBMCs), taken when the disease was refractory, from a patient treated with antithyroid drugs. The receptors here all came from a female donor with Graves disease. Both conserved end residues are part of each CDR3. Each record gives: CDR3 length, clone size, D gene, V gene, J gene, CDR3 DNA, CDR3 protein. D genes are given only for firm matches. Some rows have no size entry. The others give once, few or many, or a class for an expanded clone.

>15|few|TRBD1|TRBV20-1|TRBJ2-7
TGCAGTGCTAGAGATGGAGGACAGGGTGTATACGAGCAGTACTTC
CSARDGGQGVYEQYF
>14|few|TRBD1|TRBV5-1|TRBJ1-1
TGCGCCAGCTGGGCCGGGACAGTAGGCACTGAAGCTTTCTTT
CASWAGTVGTEAFF
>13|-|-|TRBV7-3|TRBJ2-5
TGTGCCAGCAGCCGTGGTGGGAGAGGGACCCAGTACTTC
CASSRGGRGTQYF
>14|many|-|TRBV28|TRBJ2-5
TGTGCCAGCAGTTTTTTGGGGGAGCAAGAGACCCAGTACTTC
CASSFLGEQETQYF
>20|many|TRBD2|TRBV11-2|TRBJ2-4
TGTGCCAGCAGCACACAGGCCGGGACTAGCGGATTCCTAGCCAAAAACATTCAGTACTTC
CASSTQAGTSGFLAKNIQYF
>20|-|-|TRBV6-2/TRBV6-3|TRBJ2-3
TGTGCCAGCAGTCAATCAGGGTTGAGCCGGGACCCCCGAGGAATAGATACGCAGTATTTT
CASSQSGLSRDPRGIDTQYF
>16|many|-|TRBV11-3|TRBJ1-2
TGTGCCAGCAGCGGGCCTGGCGAGGGTGCTAACTATGGCTACACCTTC
CASSGPGEGANYGYTF
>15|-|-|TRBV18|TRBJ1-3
TGTGCCAGCTCACCGGACGGAAACTCTGGAAACACCATATATTTT
CASSPDGNSGNTIYF
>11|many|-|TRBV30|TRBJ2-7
TGTGCCTGGCAGCTCTCCTACGAGCAGTACTTC
CAWQLSYEQYF
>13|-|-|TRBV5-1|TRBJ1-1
TGCGCCAGCAGCTTGGGCAAGGCCACTGAAGCTTTCTTT
CASSLGKATEAFF
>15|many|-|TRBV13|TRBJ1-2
TGTGCCAGCAGTTCCCGCGACAGCCGCAACTATGGCTACACCTTC
CASSSRDSRNYGYTF
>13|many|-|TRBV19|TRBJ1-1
TGTGCCAGTAGTCGCGGACAGAACACTGAAGCTTTCTTT
CASSRGQNTEAFF
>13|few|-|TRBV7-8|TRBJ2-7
TGTGCCAGCAATCCGGGACTTTTATACGAGCAGTACTTC
CASNPGLLYEQYF
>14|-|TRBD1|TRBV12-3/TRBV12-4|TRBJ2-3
TGTGCCAGCAGTCCGGGACAGGGGATTGATACGCAGTATTTT
CASSPGQGIDTQYF
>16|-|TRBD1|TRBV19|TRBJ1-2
TGTGCCAGCGACCCGGGACAGGGAGGACTAATAGACGGCTACACCTTC
CASDPGQGGLIDGYTF
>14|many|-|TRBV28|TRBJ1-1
TGTGCCAGCAGTTTCGGCGGGACGGACACTGAAGCTTTCTTT
CASSFGGTDTEAFF
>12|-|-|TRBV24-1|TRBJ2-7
TGTGCCACCAGTGATGAGCGGGACGAGCAGTACTTC
CATSDERDEQYF
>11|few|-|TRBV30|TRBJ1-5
TGTGCCTGGAGTGTACTTCAGCCCCAGCATTTT
CAWSVLQPQHF
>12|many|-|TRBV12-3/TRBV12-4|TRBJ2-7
TGTGCCAGCAGTTTGGTAGGAATTGAGCAGTACTTC
CASSLVGIEQYF
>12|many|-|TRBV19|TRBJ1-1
TGTGCCAGTAGTATAGGGAACACTGAAGCTTTCTTT
CASSIGNTEAFF
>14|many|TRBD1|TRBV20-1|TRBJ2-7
TGCAGTGCTAGATCGACAGGGGGGGGCTACGAGCAGTACTTC
CSARSTGGGYEQYF
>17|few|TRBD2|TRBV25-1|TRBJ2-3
TGTGCCAGCAGTAGTCTTGCTAGCGGGAGATCCACAGATACGCAGTATTTT
CASSSLASGRSTDTQYF
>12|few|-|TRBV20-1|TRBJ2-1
TGCAGTGCTAATAGGGAGGAGGCTGAGCAGTTCTTC
CSANREEAEQFF
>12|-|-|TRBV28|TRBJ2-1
TGTGCCAGCAGTTATGACCACAATGAGCAGTTCTTC
CASSYDHNEQFF
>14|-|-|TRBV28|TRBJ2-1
TGTGCCAGCACCGAGTCTCGCTCCTACAATGAGCAGTTCTTC
CASTESRSYNEQFF